The 2 T cell receptor beta chains in this list originate from one sample, sequenced in a study of blood T cell repertoires in COVID-19. Sequencing was performed with immunoSEQ multiplex PCR; in TCRdb, only in-frame clones are kept and a portion is missing. This table has 100,000 or so clones, approximately 81% appearing once. The sequencing sample was made of peripheral blood. Every receptor here comes from a man aged 80 or over with acute or convalescent COVID-19.

The rearrangement links TRBV15 to TRBJ1-5, with 8 bases lining up with TRBD1. The ends lost 5 bases at V and 5 bases at J; junction bases unmatched: 5. CDR1 is LNHNV, CDR2 YYDKDF, per germline (reference sequence). The CDR3 totals 14 residues. The CDR3 loop is CATSRTGNDQPQHF. The CDR3 DNA is TGTGCCACCAGCCGGACAGGGAACGATCAGCCCCAGCATTTT.

Only one count was recorded for this clone. The chain uses TRBV18 and TRBJ2-1, with TRBD2 matching 11 bases. Germline CDR1 is KGHSH and CDR2 is LQKENI. J gave up 7 bases and V 4 bases, and 3 bases lay outside the gene matches. The CDR3 runs to 14 residues. The CDR3 region is CASSLAGGLNEQFF. In nucleotides, the CDR3 is TGTGCCAGCTCACTAGCGGGGGGGCTTAATGAGCAGTTCTTC. The whole variable domain, remainder taken from reference TRBV18 and TRBJ2-1, is NAGVMQNPRHLVRRRGQEARLRCSPMKGHSHVYWYRQLPEEGLKFMVYLQKENIIDESGMPKERFSAEFPKEGPSILRIQQVVRGDSAAYFCASSLAGGLNEQFFGPGTRLTVL.